A single T cell receptor beta chain is shown here with its context. The assay was immunoSEQ multiplex PCR, and TCRdb's table has in-frame clones only and misses some. The sample contains over 30,000 clones, 85% to 90% of which appear only once. This record comes from a study of neoadjuvant anti-PD-1 for oral cavity cancer. This clonotype was sampled from a person between 35 and 79 years old with oral cavity squamous cell carcinoma. Source: PBMCs, taken before nivolumab (anti-PD-1) treatment.

As DNA, the CDR3 is TGTGCCAGCAGCCTAGGTGGGAAGGGTGGCTACACCTTC. Translating gives CASSLGGKGGYTF. The chain joins TRBV7-2 to TRBJ1-2, with D unresolved. Per the germline V gene, CDR1 is SGHTA and CDR2 is FQGNSA. This CDR3 has 13 residues. Trimming cost V 5 bases and J 7 bases, with 14 bases left between them. Looking up the rest from reference TRBV7-2 and TRBJ1-2 gives the full variable domain: GAGVSQSPSNKVTEKGKDVELRCDPISGHTALYWYRQSLGQGLEFLIYFQGNSAPDKSGLPSDRFSAERTGGSVSTLTIQRTQQEDSAVYLCASSLGGKGGYTFGSGTRLTVV.